The next 22 T cell receptor beta chains were all read from a single sample in a study of a mutant IDH1 vaccine in newly diagnosed glioma. Antigens for these TCRs are unknown. Assay: immunoSEQ multiplex PCR; the TCRdb copy retains only in-frame clones and omits some. The top ten hold approximately 1.5% of the sample, which has around 42,000 clones, 70% to 90% seen once. Time point noted: week 5, during vaccination. The vaccine gave 300 ug of a 20-mer mutant IDH1 peptide subcutaneously per dose. Sequencing was performed on PBMCs, taken from a glioma patient whose treatment included an IDH1 peptide vaccine. The receptors were gathered from a man aged 40-49 years with glioma.

The chain uses TRBV7-9 and TRBJ2-1, with D possibly matching TRBD1 (5 bases). The CDR3 length is 12 residues. V lost 1 base and J lost 16, with 14 bases in between. Germline V gene data show CDR1 as SEHNR and CDR2 as FQNEAQ (reference sequence). As DNA, the CDR3 is TGTGCCAGCAGCTTAGAAGGTCGCCAGGGTTTCTTC. It specifies CASSLEGRQGFF.

This clone was seen a handful of times. The chain combines TRBV29-1 with TRBJ1-1; no clear D gene. The CDR3 covers 13 residues. The V end lost 7 bases, the J end lost 5 bases, and 17 bases lay between the germline ends. Germline V CDR1 and CDR2: SQVTM, ANQGSEA. CDR3 sequence reads: CSALSPMETEAFF. The CDR3 region has the DNA TGCAGCGCTCTCAGCCCTATGGAGACTGAAGCTTTCTTT.

The J gene is TRBJ1-1, the V gene TRBV18, with TRBD1 as a possible D gene (5 bases). The germline gives CDR1 KGHSH, CDR2 LQKENI. The CDR3 sequence is 14 residues long. V was trimmed by 6 bases and J by 3 bases, leaving 14 bases between them. The CDR3 spells CASSGPGGDTEAFF. The CDR3, as DNA: TGTGCCAGCTCCGGTCCTGGGGGAGACACTGAAGCTTTCTTT.

V usage is TRBV14 and J usage is TRBJ2-7; maybe TRBD1 (5 bases). V was cut by 1 base and J by 6 bases, with 7 bases left in between. CDR1 and CDR2 from the germline V gene are SGHDN and FVKESK. The CDR3 loop spans 12 amino acids. CDR3 amino acids: CASSQGRVEQYF. CDR3 coding DNA: TGTGCCAGCAGCCAAGGCAGGGTCGAGCAGTACTTC.

The V gene is TRBV19, the J gene TRBJ2-7; tentative D call: TRBD2 (6 bases). Per germline, CDR1 LNHDA and CDR2 SQIVND (reference sequence). The CDR3 spans 13 residues. V was cut by 5 bases and J by 1 base, with 9 bases left in between. The CDR3 loop reads CASSLRGSYEQYF. CDR3 sequence (DNA): TGTGCCAGTAGTTTACGGGGGTCCTACGAGCAGTACTTC.

The V gene is TRBV9, the J gene TRBJ1-1; D is uncertain. The germline CDR1 and CDR2 sequences are SGDLS and YYNGEE. Trimming took 3 bases from V and 0 from J, leaving 9 bases between them. The CDR3 has 14 amino acids. CDR3 protein: CASSATALNTEAFF. CDR3 nucleotide sequence: TGTGCCAGCAGCGCGACGGCTTTGAACACTGAAGCTTTCTTT. The full variable domain, its missing parts supplied by reference TRBV9 and TRBJ1-1, is DSGVTQTPKHLITATGQRVTLRCSPRSGDLSVYWYQQSLDQGLQFLIQYYNGEERAKGNILERFSAQQFPDLHSELNLSSLELGDSALYFCASSATALNTEAFFGQGTRLTVV.

The rearrangement uses TRBV7-9 and TRBJ2-7; D unresolved. V lost 1 base and J 2 bases, leaving 6 bases between the germline ends. The CDR3 extends over 13 amino acids. Looked up from germline, CDR1 is SEHNR and CDR2 is FQNEAQ (reference sequence). CDR3 coding DNA: TGTGCCAGCAGCTTAGGGTTGGCCTACGAGCAGTACTTC. It codes for CASSLGLAYEQYF. Full variable domain (missing parts from reference TRBV7-9 and TRBJ2-7): DTGVSQNPRHKITKRGQNVTFRCDPISEHNRLYWYRQTLGQGPEFLTYFQNEAQLEKSRLLSDRFSAERPKGSFSTLEIQRTEQGDSAMYLCASSLGLAYEQYFGPGTRLTVT.

Only a few counts were recorded for this clone. J is TRBJ1-1 and V is TRBV27; 8 nucleotides line up with TRBD1. Germline lookup yields CDR1 MNHEY and CDR2 SMNVEV (reference sequence). CDR3 length equals 15 residues. Trimming removed 0 bases from V and 4 bases from J; junction bases left unmatched: 4. The CDR3 DNA reads as TGTGCCAGCAGTTTATCTGCAGGGGGCTTCACTGAAGCTTTCTTT. It specifies CASSLSAGGFTEAFF.

V and J are TRBV18 and TRBJ1-5; D is unclear. Trimming left V 2 bases short and J 4 bases short, with 6 bases between. The CDR3 loop spans 13 amino acids. Per the germline V gene, CDR1 is KGHSH and CDR2 is LQKENI. CDR3 sequence reads: CASSPNRNQPQHF. The CDR3 DNA follows: TGTGCCAGCTCACCAAACAGAAATCAGCCCCAGCATTTT.

The chain couples TRBV19 to TRBJ2-1, with 12 bases matching TRBD2. There are 15 residues in the CDR3. Germline V gene data show CDR1 as LNHDA and CDR2 as SQIVND (reference sequence). V lost 5 bases to trimming and J lost 8 bases; unmatched junction nucleotides: 7. The CDR3 reads CASSHSSGRADEQFF. The CDR3, as DNA: TGTGCCAGTAGTCATTCTAGCGGGAGGGCCGATGAGCAGTTCTTC.

This clone was seen a handful of times. The chain combines TRBV5-1 with TRBJ1-1; TRBD1 agrees at 7 bases. After removal of 7 bases from V and 1 base from J, the junction contained 4 bases not matched to a gene. The CDR3 consists of 13 residues. Germline V CDR1 and CDR2: SGHRS, YFSETQ. CDR3: CASGRQGNTEAFF. CDR3 DNA sequence: TGCGCCAGCGGAAGACAGGGGAACACTGAAGCTTTCTTT.

This chain connects TRBV18 to TRBJ1-4; 7 bases fit TRBD1. CDR3 size: 16 residues. The germline gives CDR1 KGHSH, CDR2 LQKENI. V gave up 3 bases and J gave up 0 bases; unmatched junction bases: 4. The CDR3 reads CASSPDRSATNEKLFF. The CDR3 nucleotides read TGTGCCAGCTCACCGGACAGGTCTGCAACTAATGAAAAACTGTTTTTT.

V usage is TRBV5-1 and J usage is TRBJ2-5, with 7 bases fitting TRBD2. The germline gives CDR1 SGHRS, CDR2 YFSETQ. V was pared by 9 bases and J by 9 bases, with 17 bases of the junction left unmatched. The CDR3 length is 14 residues. CDR3 sequence reads: CATKERTRVGAQYF. The CDR3 region has the DNA TGCGCCACCAAGGAGAGGACTAGGGTCGGGGCCCAGTACTTC.

V and J are TRBV2 and TRBJ1-5; 10 nucleotides align to TRBD1. The ends lost 8 bases at V and 4 bases at J; junction bases unmatched: 11. The CDR3 is 16 residues long. The V gene's germline CDR1 is SNHLY and CDR2 FYNNEI. CDR3 amino acids: CASWRGQGSTNQPQHF. The CDR3 DNA is TGTGCCAGCTGGCGGGGACAGGGGTCTACGAATCAGCCCCAGCATTTT.

J is TRBJ2-1 and V is TRBV15; possible D gene TRBD2, 5 bases. The CDR3 spans 15 residues. Germline assignment: CDR1 LNHNV and CDR2 YYDKDF (reference sequence). V gave up 4 bases and J gave up 1 base, with 11 bases separating them. The chain's CDR3 is CATSTLDFSYNEQFF. The CDR3 nucleotides are TGTGCCACCAGCACCTTGGACTTTTCCTACAATGAGCAGTTCTTC.

This clone has only one observation. V gene TRBV7-6 combines with J gene TRBJ1-4; no clear D. V was shortened by 5 bases and J by 0 bases, with 4 bases between the two germline ends. Germline CDR1 is SGHVS and CDR2 is FNYEAQ. The CDR3 length is 13 residues. This chain's CDR3 is CASSPPTNEKLFF. In nucleotides, the CDR3 is TGTGCCAGCAGCCCTCCAACTAATGAAAAACTGTTTTTT.

The chain couples TRBV6-1 to TRBJ2-7, with TRBD2 as a possible D gene (6 bases). The CDR3 has 13 amino acids. V shed 8 bases and J shed 3 bases, with 14 bases lying between them. Germline V gives CDR1 MNHNS, CDR2 SASEGT. The CDR3 region is CASSPGVDYEQYF. CDR3 bases: TGTGCCAGCTCCCCGGGAGTTGACTACGAGCAGTACTTC.

The J gene is TRBJ2-7, the V gene TRBV7-9, with D unclear. Germline-derived CDR1 and CDR2 are SEHNR and FQNEAQ (reference sequence). The V end lost 5 bases, the J end lost 5 bases, and 7 bases lay between the germline ends. CDR3 length equals 11 residues. CDR3 DNA sequence: TGTGCCAGCAGCAAAGCAGACGAGCAGTACTTC. Protein product: CASSKADEQYF.

This sequence joins TRBV19 and TRBJ1-5; possibly TRBD1 for D (5 bases). This CDR3 spans 14 amino acids. The V end was cut by 4 bases, the J end by 0 bases, with 7 bases between. In germline, CDR1 is LNHDA, CDR2 SQIVND (reference sequence). The CDR3 spells CASSRGGSNQPQHF. CDR3 nucleotides: TGTGCCAGTAGTAGGGGGGGTAGCAATCAGCCCCAGCATTTT.

The rearrangement links TRBV7-9 to TRBJ1-4; 7 bases agree with TRBD1. Germline lookup yields CDR1 SEHNR and CDR2 FQNEAQ (reference sequence). The CDR3 has 12 amino acids. Trimming removed 5 bases from V and 12 bases from J; junction bases left unmatched: 6. The CDR3 nucleotides are TGTGCCAGCAGCCCGGGACAGACGGAACTGTTTTTT. Translated, it gives CASSPGQTELFF.

CDR3 sequence (DNA): TGTGCCAGCAGCTTATTAGGAATAAGCGGCTATGGCTACACCTTC. Translated, it gives CASSLLGISGYGYTF. The chain has TRBV7-9 and TRBJ1-2; D uncertain. V dropped 2 bases and J dropped 4 bases, with 14 bases sitting between them. The germline V gene encodes CDR1 SEHNR and CDR2 FQNEAQ (reference sequence). The CDR3 runs to 15 residues.

This clone turned up a few times. This rearrangement joins TRBV2 to TRBJ1-2; 7 nucleotides align to TRBD1. The CDR3 is 12 amino acids. Trimming at V came to 8 bases and at J to 4 bases, leaving 4 bases not matched to a gene. Germline assignment: CDR1 SNHLY and CDR2 FYNNEI. The CDR3 reads CASGQDFYGYTF. CDR3 sequence (DNA): TGTGCCAGCGGACAGGACTTCTATGGCTACACCTTC.